A selection of T cell receptor beta chains follows, all from one sample in a study of cytomegalovirus exposure and HLA in healthy donors. Generated by immunoSEQ multiplex PCR, the TCRdb table keeps only in-frame clones and is missing some. The table records tens of thousands of clones, roughly 80% of them present only once. The sample taken for sequencing was PBMCs. The receptor set was obtained from a man aged 35-49 years in good health and CMV-seronegative. Both conserved end residues are part of each CDR3. The D gene is left open where the match is weak. Size is stated for part of the rows, as once, few or many counts, or as a class when the clone is expanded.

D	V	size	J	CDR3	DNA
-	TRBV2	-	TRBJ1-5	CASSRDISNQPQHF	TGTGCCAGCAGCAGGGACATTAGCAATCAGCCCCAGCATTTT
-	TRBV4-3	-	TRBJ2-3	CASSQDTGYTDTQYF	TGCGCCAGCAGCCAAGATACAGGCTACACAGATACGCAGTATTTT
TRBD2	TRBV2	-	TRBJ2-7	CASSETGTSVSEQYF	TGTGCCAGCAGTGAGACCGGGACTAGCGTGAGCGAGCAGTACTTC
-	TRBV4-2	-	TRBJ1-5	CASSQDRFVEGNQPQHF	TGTGCCAGCAGCCAAGATCGGTTCGTGGAGGGGAATCAGCCCCAGCATTTT
TRBD1	TRBV11-2	-	TRBJ1-1	CASSTQGQVNTEAFF	TGTGCCAGCAGCACGCAAGGACAGGTCAACACTGAAGCTTTCTTT
TRBD1	TRBV29-1	once	TRBJ1-2	CSVVLGGGGYTF	TGCAGCGTTGTTTTAGGGGGCGGAGGCTACACCTTC
TRBD2	TRBV11-2	-	TRBJ2-7	CASSSRTSGRGEQYF	TGTGCCAGCAGCTCACGGACTAGCGGGAGAGGTGAGCAGTACTTC
-	TRBV7-8	-	TRBJ2-6	CASSSFRGSGANVLTF	TGTGCCAGCAGCTCCTTTCGGGGCTCTGGGGCCAACGTCCTGACTTTC
TRBD1	TRBV10-2	-	TRBJ1-3	CASSLTGVGNTIYF	TGCGCCAGCAGCCTGACAGGGGTAGGAAACACCATATATTTT
-	TRBV5-5	-	TRBJ1-5	CASSTRPGDLQPQHF	TGTGCCAGCAGCACGCGCCCAGGGGATCTCCAGCCCCAGCATTTT
-	TRBV10-3	-	TRBJ2-3	CAISESTPRDTQYF	TGTGCCATCAGTGAATCTACCCCCAGGGATACGCAGTATTTT
TRBD1	TRBV18	-	TRBJ2-7	CASSLDRGTYEQYF	TGTGCCAGCTCATTGGACAGGGGTACCTACGAGCAGTACTTC
TRBD2	TRBV7-8	-	TRBJ2-5	CASSLARLASYQETQYF	TGTGCCAGCAGCTTAGCAAGACTAGCGAGTTACCAAGAGACCCAGTACTTC
TRBD2	TRBV4-3	-	TRBJ2-5	CASSQSTSGRYQETQYF	TGCGCCAGCAGCCAATCGACTAGCGGGAGGTACCAAGAGACCCAGTACTTC
-	TRBV6-4	-	TRBJ2-3	CASSDSRGTSTDTQYF	TGTGCCAGCAGTGACTCCAGAGGGACTAGCACAGATACGCAGTATTTT
-	TRBV28	-	TRBJ2-7	CASLPTPGREQYF	TGTGCCAGCCTACCCACCCCAGGGAGGGAGCAGTACTTC
-	TRBV19	-	TRBJ1-3	CASSSTGGNTIYF	TGTGCCAGTAGTTCAACAGGAGGAAACACCATATATTTT
TRBD2	TRBV5-1	once	TRBJ2-3	CASTWRTSGWSDRQYF	TGCGCCAGCACCTGGAGGACTAGCGGGTGGTCAGATAGGCAGTATTTT
-	TRBV7-3	-	TRBJ2-5	CASSAQTGGRETQYF	TGTGCCAGCAGCGCCCAGACTGGGGGCCGGGAGACCCAGTACTTC
TRBD2	TRBV28	-	TRBJ2-3	CASSFQGLAGGPGPTQYF	TGTGCCAGCAGTTTCCAAGGACTAGCGGGAGGGCCAGGTCCCACGCAGTATTTT
-	TRBV2	-	TRBJ1-3	CASSESNSRSGNTIYF	TGTGCCAGCAGTGAAAGTAATTCCAGGTCTGGAAACACCATATATTTT
TRBD1	TRBV9	-	TRBJ1-1	CASRVSDRAGTEAFF	TGTGCCAGCAGAGTGAGCGACAGGGCGGGGACTGAAGCTTTCTTT
TRBD2	TRBV13	-	TRBJ2-7	CASSGGTASGESEQYF	TGTGCCAGCAGCGGGGGGACGGCTAGCGGAGAATCCGAGCAGTACTTC
TRBD1	TRBV28	-	TRBJ1-5	CASSLTGVLGAYSNQPQHF	TGTGCCAGCAGTCTCACAGGGGTCCTTGGAGCCTATAGCAATCAGCCCCAGCATTTT
TRBD1	TRBV5-4	-	TRBJ2-5	CASSQGQGFQETQYF	TGTGCCAGCAGCCAGGGACAGGGGTTCCAAGAGACCCAGTACTTC
-	TRBV27	-	TRBJ2-7	CASSLGQGLGEQYF	TGTGCCAGCAGTTTGGGGCAGGGGCTGGGCGAGCAGTACTTC
-	TRBV28	once	TRBJ1-2	CASSFNGGYYGYTF	TGTGCCAGCAGTTTTAACGGGGGGTACTATGGCTACACCTTC
TRBD2	TRBV7-2	-	TRBJ2-3	CASRYFTGTSGNTDTQYF	TGTGCCAGCAGATACTTTACCGGGACTAGCGGGAATACAGATACGCAGTATTTT
TRBD2	TRBV30	-	TRBJ2-1	CAWKGGRNNEQFF	TGTGCCTGGAAGGGCGGGAGGAACAATGAGCAGTTCTTC
-	TRBV7-9	-	TRBJ1-1	CASTPPGRNTEAFF	TGTGCCAGCACCCCCCCCGGGAGGAACACTGAAGCTTTCTTT
-	TRBV9	-	TRBJ2-1	CASSVEEGPPYNEQFF	TGTGCCAGCAGCGTAGAGGAGGGGCCCCCCTACAATGAGCAGTTCTTC
-	TRBV27	-	TRBJ1-2	CASSPGGIWGYTF	TGTGCCAGCAGCCCGGGGGGGATTTGGGGCTACACCTTC
TRBD2	TRBV10-3	-	TRBJ2-1	CAIREGLAGLLDEQFF	TGTGCCATCAGGGAGGGACTAGCGGGACTCTTGGATGAGCAGTTCTTC
TRBD1	TRBV5-1	few	TRBJ2-5	CASSSGQGAETQYF	TGCGCCAGCAGCTCGGGACAGGGGGCAGAGACCCAGTACTTC
TRBD2	TRBV6-5	-	TRBJ2-5	CASSYSSSGGGTQYF	TGTGCCAGCAGTTACAGTTCTAGCGGGGGTGGGACCCAGTACTTC
TRBD2	TRBV7-7	-	TRBJ2-2	CASSLEREGPNTGELFF	TGTGCTAGCAGCTTAGAGCGGGAGGGCCCTAACACCGGGGAGCTGTTTTTT
-	TRBV6-1	-	TRBJ1-2	CASLTATANYGYTF	TGTGCCAGTCTGACCGCTACAGCTAACTATGGCTACACCTTC
-	TRBV4-3	-	TRBJ2-3	CASSLSGSSTDTQYF	TGCGCCAGCAGCCTTAGCGGCTCTAGCACAGATACGCAGTATTTT
-	TRBV14	few	TRBJ1-2	CASSQGQSYGYTF	TGTGCCAGCAGCCAGGGACAAAGCTATGGCTACACCTTC
-	TRBV25-1	-	TRBJ1-3	CASSERRNSGNTIYF	TGTGCCAGCAGTGAGAGGAGAAACTCTGGAAACACCATATATTTT
-	TRBV28	few	TRBJ1-1	CASRRGYTEAFF	TGTGCCAGCAGAAGGGGGTACACTGAAGCTTTCTTT
-	TRBV7-9	-	TRBJ2-1	CASISEGVGYNEQFF	TGTGCCAGCATCTCCGAGGGGGTTGGGTACAATGAGCAGTTCTTC
-	TRBV28	-	TRBJ2-7	CASSFARGRSYEQYF	TGTGCCAGCAGTTTTGCGAGAGGAAGGTCCTACGAGCAGTACTTC
TRBD2	TRBV10-3	few	TRBJ2-4	CAISASGSQKNIQYF	TGTGCCATCAGCGCGAGCGGGAGCCAAAAAAACATTCAGTACTTC
TRBD2	TRBV19	-	TRBJ2-2	CATRTSGMIGELFF	TGTGCCACCAGGACTAGCGGGATGATCGGGGAGCTGTTTTTT
TRBD2	TRBV6-5	-	TRBJ2-5	CASSYDSSGIGTQYF	TGTGCCAGCAGTTATGATTCTAGCGGGATTGGGACCCAGTACTTC
-	TRBV28	-	TRBJ2-3	CASSFALGADTQYF	TGTGCCAGCAGTTTCGCTCTAGGGGCAGATACGCAGTATTTT
TRBD1	TRBV7-9	-	TRBJ1-1	CASSPRQGVDTEAFF	TGTGCCAGCAGCCCTAGACAGGGGGTGGACACTGAAGCTTTCTTT
TRBD1	TRBV6-6	-	TRBJ2-1	CASSRSDRVGEQFF	TGTGCCAGCAGTCGTTCCGACAGGGTGGGTGAGCAGTTCTTC
-	TRBV7-9	-	TRBJ2-3	CASSLVAQITDTQYF	TGTGCCAGCAGCTTAGTGGCCCAAATCACAGATACGCAGTATTTT